The 27 T cell receptor beta chains presented below share a single source sample, sequenced in a study of technical replicates of blood from several donors. Some clones are missing from TCRdb's copy, which holds only in-frame ones; the method was immunoSEQ multiplex PCR. The sample shows about 85,000 clones, about 95% of them seen only once. Sequencing was performed on T cells isolated from PBMCs. The receptors shown here come from a human donor in good health.

This clone has a single count. The rearrangement uses TRBV25-1 and TRBJ2-3; D is undetermined. This CDR3 contains 13 residues. The V gene lost 6 bases and the J gene lost 3 bases, with 10 bases spanning the gap. The germline V gene encodes CDR1 MGHDK and CDR2 SYGVNS. CDR3 sequence (DNA): TGTGCCAGCAGCCCCATAGATACAGATACGCAGTATTTT. It codes for CASSPIDTDTQYF.

This chain links TRBV4-1 with TRBJ2-3, with 8 bases matching TRBD2. Unmatched junction bases numbered 11, after V lost 3 bases and J lost 6 bases. The CDR3 length is 16 residues. In germline, CDR1 is MGHRA, CDR2 YSYEKL. The CDR3 DNA is TGCGCCAGCAGCCATTCCTTGGGACTAGGATTGGATACGCAGTATTTT. Protein sequence: CASSHSLGLGLDTQYF.

This clone appeared once. This chain links TRBV10-1 with TRBJ2-3; D perhaps matches TRBD1 (5 bases). This CDR3 has 12 amino acids. V lost 3 bases to trimming and J lost 6 bases, with 7 bases between them. Germline V gene lookup returns CDR1 WNHNN and CDR2 SYGVQD (reference sequence). The CDR3 spells CASSDRADTQYF. DNA for the CDR3: TGCGCCAGCAGTGACAGGGCCGATACGCAGTATTTT.

The chain couples TRBV4-1 to TRBJ2-7, with 9 positions matching TRBD2. Germline-derived CDR1 and CDR2 are MGHRA and YSYEKL. This CDR3 contains 18 residues. V shed 4 bases and J 0 bases; nucleotides not matched to a gene: 13. CDR3 coding DNA: TGCGCCAGCAGCCCATCCCTGACTAGCGGTCCAAGCTCCTACGAGCAGTACTTC. This encodes CASSPSLTSGPSSYEQYF.

J is TRBJ1-1 and V is TRBV5-6; D unresolved. This CDR3 is built from 13 residues. From germline, CDR1 is SGHDT and CDR2 YYEEEE. Deletions cut 1 base from V and 4 bases from J, with 8 bases between. In nucleotides, the CDR3 is TGTGCCAGCAGCTTGATCCTCAGCACTGAAGCTTTCTTT. As protein: CASSLILSTEAFF.

The CDR3 DNA follows: TGTGCCAGCAGCTTAGACCAGGGATTCGCTGGAAACACCATATATTTT. Translation gives CASSLDQGFAGNTIYF. The V call is TRBV11-2, the J call TRBJ1-3; TRBD1 might be the D (5 bases). The CDR3 contains 16 residues. Deletions cut 0 bases from V and 2 bases from J, with 11 bases between. The germline V gene has CDR1 SGHAT and CDR2 FQNNGV.

The chain couples TRBV4-3 to TRBJ2-7; D gene uncertain. The CDR3 runs 13 residues. With 1 base removed from V and 7 bases from J, the gap between germline ends came to 11 bases. CDR1 LGHNA and CDR2 YSLEER come from the germline V gene. CDR3 sequence (DNA): TGCGCCAGCAGCCAAGCGCTCGCTCGGGAGCAGTACTTC. Its translation is CASSQALAREQYF.

The CDR3 protein is CASSLVPSGGPATGELFF. The CDR3 nucleotides are TGTGCCAGCAGCTTAGTCCCTTCGGGAGGGCCGGCCACCGGGGAGCTGTTTTTT. This rearrangement joins TRBV7-2 to TRBJ2-2, with TRBD2 matching 8 bases. Per germline, CDR1 SGHTA and CDR2 FQGNSA. The CDR3 contains 18 residues. V lost 1 base and J lost 4; bases outside the gene matches: 11. Supplemented by reference TRBV7-2 and TRBJ2-2, the full variable domain reads GAGVSQSPSNKVTEKGKDVELRCDPISGHTALYWYRQSLGQGLEFLIYFQGNSAPDKSGLPSDRFSAERTGGSVSTLTIQRTQQEDSAVYLCASSLVPSGGPATGELFFGEGSRLTVL.

The count of this clone is one. The V and J genes are TRBV28 and TRBJ1-4, with D maybe TRBD1 (5 bases). Germline assignment: CDR1 MDHEN and CDR2 SYDVKM. This CDR3 comprises 17 residues. V was cut by 4 bases and J by 0 bases, with 15 bases left in between. The CDR3 nucleotides are TGTGCCAGCAGTTACGGGGGACTGGGGGCAACTAATGAAAAACTGTTTTTT. This encodes CASSYGGLGATNEKLFF. The whole variable domain, remainder taken from reference TRBV28 and TRBJ1-4, is DVKVTQSSRYLVKRTGEKVFLECVQDMDHENMFWYRQDPGLGLRLIYFSYDVKMKEKGDIPEGYSVSREKKERFSLILESASTNQTSMYLCASSYGGLGATNEKLFFGSGTQLSVL.

The V gene is TRBV7-8, the J gene TRBJ1-5, with 10 bases aligning to TRBD1. The CDR3 runs 18 residues. In germline, CDR1 is SGHVS, CDR2 FQNEAQ. V was clipped by 5 bases and J by 4 bases; unmatched bases: 14. The CDR3 bases are TGTGCCAGCAGCCAAGGAGAGGGCGGGACAGGGGCGAATCAGCCCCAGCATTTT. As protein: CASSQGEGGTGANQPQHF. The whole variable domain, remainder taken from reference TRBV7-8 and TRBJ1-5, is GAGVSQSPRYKVAKRGQDVALRCDPISGHVSLFWYQQALGQGPEFLTYFQNEAQLDKSGLPSDRFFAERPEGSVSTLKIQRTQQEDSAVYLCASSQGEGGTGANQPQHFGDGTRLSIL.

The chain combines TRBV2 with TRBJ2-1, with 8 bases fitting TRBD2. J gave up 0 bases and V 1 base, and 8 bases lay outside the gene matches. Germline lookup yields CDR1 SNHLY and CDR2 FYNNEI. The CDR3 runs to 18 residues. The CDR3 DNA is TGTGCCAGCAGTGAAGTCGAACTAGCGGATAGCTCCTACAATGAGCAGTTCTTC. Its translation: CASSEVELADSSYNEQFF.

The chain combines TRBV19 with TRBJ2-7, with 9 positions matching TRBD1. The length of the CDR3 is 15 residues. V shed 2 bases, J shed 2 bases, and the junction held 4 bases outside the gene matches. CDR1 and CDR2 from the germline V gene are LNHDA and SQIVND (reference sequence). CDR3 nucleotide sequence: TGTGCCAGTAGTATAACCGGGACAGGGCCCTACGAGCAGTACTTC. Translated, it gives CASSITGTGPYEQYF.

The V and J genes are TRBV7-2 and TRBJ1-1; maybe TRBD1 (5 bases). Trimming took off 6 bases at V and 5 bases at J, with 10 bases between the two ends. This CDR3 contains 12 residues. Per the germline V gene, CDR1 is SGHTA and CDR2 is FQGNSA. The CDR3 sequence is CASSFSGTEAFF. As DNA, the CDR3 is TGTGCCAGCAGTTTTTCAGGGACTGAAGCTTTCTTT.

This chain connects TRBV30 to TRBJ2-1; 9 bases match TRBD1. CDR3 length: 16 amino acids. V shed 3 bases, J shed 8 bases, and the junction held 14 bases outside the gene matches. CDR1 and CDR2 (germline): GTSNPN, SVGIG (reference sequence). CDR3: CAWRVYRDRVIDEQFF. The CDR3, as DNA: TGTGCCTGGAGGGTATACCGGGACAGGGTAATCGATGAGCAGTTCTTC.

The rearrangement links TRBV10-3 to TRBJ1-1; the D gene is possibly TRBD1 (5 bases). This CDR3 is built from 15 residues. Germline CDR1 is ENHRY and CDR2 is SYGVKD. V was shortened by 4 bases and J by 4 bases, with 16 bases between the two germline ends. Here the CDR3 DNA reads TGTGCCATCAGTGTTGGTGCAGGGCTGGGCACTGAAGCTTTCTTT. It encodes CAISVGAGLGTEAFF.

CDR3 nucleotides: TGTGCCAGTAGTATAACGGGGGGCACTGAAGCTTTCTTT. Protein product: CASSITGGTEAFF. The V call is TRBV19, the J call TRBJ1-1, with D possibly TRBD1 on 5 matching bases. V gave up 2 bases and J gave up 4 bases, with 8 bases separating them. This CDR3 has 13 residues. CDR1 is LNHDA and CDR2 is SQIVND in the germline V gene (reference sequence). Filled out from reference TRBV19 and TRBJ1-1, the complete variable domain reads DGGITQSPKYLFRKEGQNVTLSCEQNLNHDAMYWYRQDPGQGLRLIYYSQIVNDFQKGDIAEGYSVSREKKESFPLTVTSAQKNPTAFYLCASSITGGTEAFFGQGTRLTVV.

J is TRBJ2-7 and V is TRBV12-1; no check of the table's D call, TRBD2, against the DNA was made. TRBV12-1 is a pseudogene locus. CDR3 length: 15 residues. The CDR3, as DNA: TGTGCCAGCAGCTGGCGGGAGCGGGTTTCCTACGAGCAGTACTTC. Amino acid sequence: CASSWRERVSYEQYF.

As DNA, the CDR3 is TGTGCCAGCAGTTTCTCGACGGGACTGCCGGAGCAGTACTTC. Encoded protein: CASSFSTGLPEQYF. This chain links TRBV28 with TRBJ2-7; D is possibly TRBD2 (6 bases). The V gene's germline CDR1 is MDHEN and CDR2 SYDVKM. V was pared by 3 bases and J by 7 bases, with 16 bases between. The CDR3 has 14 residues.

The chain has TRBV13 and TRBJ2-3; TRBD2 aligns across 8 bases. Germline V gives CDR1 PRHDT, CDR2 FYEKMQ (reference sequence). The CDR3 runs to 16 residues. Unmatched junction bases numbered 11, after V lost 5 bases and J lost 4 bases. CDR3 sequence reads: CASSPISGGGPDTQYF. In DNA, the CDR3 is TGTGCCAGCAGCCCAATATCGGGGGGGGGTCCAGATACGCAGTATTTT. The full variable domain, rest sourced from reference TRBV13 and TRBJ2-3, is AAGVIQSPRHLIKEKRETATLKCYPIPRHDTVYWYQQGPGQDPQFLISFYEKMQSDKGSIPDRFSAQQFSDYHSELNMSSLELGDSALYFCASSPISGGGPDTQYFGPGTRLTVL.

The chain joins TRBV5-4 to TRBJ2-6; no clear D. V gave up 3 bases and J gave up 0 bases, with 7 bases separating them. In germline, CDR1 is SGHNT, CDR2 YYREEE (reference sequence). CDR3 size: 15 residues. For the CDR3, the DNA is TGTGCCAGCAGCTCTAGGTACTCTGGGGCCAACGTCCTGACTTTC. It specifies CASSSRYSGANVLTF.

This sequence joins TRBV19 and TRBJ2-3; a weak D match, TRBD2 (5 bases). The CDR3 runs to 14 residues. The germline CDR1 and CDR2 sequences are LNHDA and SQIVND (reference sequence). Between the trimmed V and J ends, which lost 7 bases and 4 bases, there was a span of 15 bases. CDR3 nucleotide sequence: TGTGCCAGTACCCAACGGAACGGGGCAGATACGCAGTATTTT. Its protein product is CASTQRNGADTQYF.

The chain has TRBV7-3 and TRBJ2-3; TRBD2 agrees at 16 bases. CDR3 length: 21 residues. J was trimmed by 1 base and V by 0 bases; bases with no gene match: 10. Germline V CDR1 and CDR2: SGHTA, FQGTGA. The DNA for the CDR3 is TGTGCCAGCAGCTTAACGATCCCCGGGACTAGCGGGAGGGCGCGCACAGATACGCAGTATTTT. Translated, it gives CASSLTIPGTSGRARTDTQYF.

The chain recombines TRBV25-1 with TRBJ2-7; TRBD2 aligns across 7 bases. The CDR3 sequence is 14 residues long. CDR1 and CDR2 from the germline V gene are MGHDK and SYGVNS. V dropped 1 base and J dropped 4; count of bases not matched to a gene: 4. DNA of the CDR3: TGTGCCAGCAGTGAATTCCCGGGAGGTTACGAGCAGTACTTC. Encoded protein: CASSEFPGGYEQYF.

The V gene is TRBV4-1, the J gene TRBJ1-2; 8 bases are shared with TRBD1. CDR3 length: 17 residues. Per germline, CDR1 MGHRA and CDR2 YSYEKL. V lost 4 bases and J lost 4; bases outside the gene matches: 14. The CDR3 is CASSRYFRSGGGYGYTF. In DNA, the CDR3 is TGCGCCAGCAGCCGGTACTTCAGATCAGGGGGCGGCTATGGCTACACCTTC.

The V gene is TRBV2, the J gene TRBJ2-3, with unresolved D. Germline assignment: CDR1 SNHLY and CDR2 FYNNEI. The CDR3 consists of 15 residues. V was pared by 6 bases and J by 4 bases, with 17 bases between. The CDR3 sequence is CASRALEPRADTQYF. CDR3 nucleotides: TGTGCCAGCAGGGCCCTAGAGCCTCGGGCAGATACGCAGTATTTT.

The CDR3 reads CAISELASGSEQYF. For the CDR3, the DNA is TGTGCCATCAGTGAGTTGGCTAGCGGGAGTGAGCAGTACTTC. The chain joins TRBV10-3 to TRBJ2-7, with 10 bases that match TRBD2. The germline CDR1 and CDR2 sequences are ENHRY and SYGVKD. The trim removed 1 base at V and 7 bases at J, leaving 4 bases unmatched. This CDR3 spans 14 amino acids.

The chain carries TRBV10-3 and TRBJ1-1, with D possibly matching TRBD1 (6 bases). The CDR3 has 12 residues. CDR1 ENHRY and CDR2 SYGVKD come from the germline V gene. V shed 0 bases and J shed 7 bases, with 6 bases lying between them. DNA of the CDR3: TGTGCCATCAGTGAGTCGGACAGTGAAGCTTTCTTT. Amino acid sequence: CAISESDSEAFF.